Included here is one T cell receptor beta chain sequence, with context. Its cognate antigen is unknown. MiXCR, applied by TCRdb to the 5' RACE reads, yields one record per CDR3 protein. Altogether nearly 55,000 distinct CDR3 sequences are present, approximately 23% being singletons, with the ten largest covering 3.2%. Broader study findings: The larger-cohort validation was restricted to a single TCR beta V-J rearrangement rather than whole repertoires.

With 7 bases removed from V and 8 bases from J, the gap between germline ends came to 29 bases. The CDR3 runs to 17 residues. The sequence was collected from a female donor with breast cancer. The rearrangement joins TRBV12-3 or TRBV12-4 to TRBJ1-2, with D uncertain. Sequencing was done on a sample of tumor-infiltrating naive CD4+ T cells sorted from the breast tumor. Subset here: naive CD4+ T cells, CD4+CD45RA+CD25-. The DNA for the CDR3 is TGTGCCAGCACCCTCTTACTCGGGAGAAGGGAAAGAGGGGGCTACACCTTC. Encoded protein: CASTLLLGRRERGGYTF.